These 3 T cell receptor beta chains originate from one sample sequenced in a study of blood T cell repertoires in COVID-19. Profiled with immunoSEQ multiplex PCR; TCRdb holds only in-frame clones, not every one. The sample lists hundreds of thousands of clones; 87% were seen once. What was sequenced was peripheral blood. These receptors all come from a man aged 18-30 years with active or convalescent COVID-19.

This clone occurred a few times. This rearrangement joins TRBV12-3 or TRBV12-4 to TRBJ1-2, with TRBD1 matching 11 bases. Unmatched junction bases numbered 4, after V lost 6 bases and J lost 7 bases. CDR3 length: 13 residues. CDR3 in DNA: TGTGCCAGCAGACCTGGGACAGGGGGTGGCTACACCTTC. Its translation: CASRPGTGGGYTF.

The chain couples TRBV19 to TRBJ1-1; tentatively, D is TRBD1 (6 bases). The germline CDR1 and CDR2 sequences are LNHDA and SQIVND (reference sequence). CDR3 length: 16 amino acids. V lost 2 bases and J 0 bases, leaving 13 bases between the germline ends. This CDR3 is CASSIHFTGMNTEAFF. DNA of the CDR3: TGTGCCAGTAGTATACATTTTACAGGGATGAACACTGAAGCTTTCTTT.

V and J are TRBV29-1 and TRBJ2-1, with 7 bases aligning to TRBD2. V was pared by 7 bases and J by 9 bases, with 9 bases of the junction left unmatched. CDR1 and CDR2 from the germline V gene are SQVTM and ANQGSEA. The CDR3 consists of 12 residues. The CDR3 DNA reads as TGCAGCGCGAGGGAGGGGAGCGTTGAGCAGTTCTTC. Translating gives CSAREGSVEQFF.